This TCR beta chain was recovered during a study of cytomegalovirus exposure and HLA in healthy donors. Study observations and caveats: Later, an analysis showed that TCR beta chains associated with HLA were more clonally expanded than others that were equally common.

As to this clone: Its antigen is undetermined.

Per the germline V gene, CDR1 is MNHEY and CDR2 is SVGAGI. V gave up 8 bases and J gave up 5 bases; unmatched junction bases: 7. This CDR3 region has 13 residues. The PCR was carried out with 60 Vbeta primers and 13 Jbeta primers. Clones were read by immunoSEQ multiplex PCR, and TCRdb kept only the in-frame ones, dropping some. The sample holds 90,000 to 95,000 clones, around 80% seen once. The receptor's source is a man aged 25-40 years in good health and CMV-seronegative. The J gene is TRBJ1-1, the V gene TRBV6-5, with 8 bases lining up with TRBD1. The sequenced sample was PBMCs. Written as DNA, the CDR3 is TGTGCCAGCGGGCAGGGGGCATTTACTGAAGCTTTCTTT. This codes for CASGQGAFTEAFF.